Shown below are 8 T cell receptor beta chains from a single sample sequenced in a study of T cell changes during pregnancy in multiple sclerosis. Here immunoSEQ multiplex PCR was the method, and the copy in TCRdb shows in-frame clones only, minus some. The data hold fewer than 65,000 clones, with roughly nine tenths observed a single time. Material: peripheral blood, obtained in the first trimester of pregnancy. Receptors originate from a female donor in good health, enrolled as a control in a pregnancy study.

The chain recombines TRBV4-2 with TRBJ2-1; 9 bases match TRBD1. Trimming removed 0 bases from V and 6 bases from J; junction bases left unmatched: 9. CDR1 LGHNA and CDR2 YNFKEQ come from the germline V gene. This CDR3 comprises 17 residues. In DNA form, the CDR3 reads TGTGCCAGCAGCCAAGAGTGGAGGCAGGACAGGGGCAATGAGCAGTTCTTC. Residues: CASSQEWRQDRGNEQFF.

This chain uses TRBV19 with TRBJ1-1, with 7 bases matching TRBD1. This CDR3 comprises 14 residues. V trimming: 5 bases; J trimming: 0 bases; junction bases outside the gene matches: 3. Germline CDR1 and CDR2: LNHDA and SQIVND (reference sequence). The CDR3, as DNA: TGTGCCAGTAGTCAAACAGGGGTGAACACTGAAGCTTTCTTT. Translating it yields CASSQTGVNTEAFF. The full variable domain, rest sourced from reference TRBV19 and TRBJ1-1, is DGGITQSPKYLFRKEGQNVTLSCEQNLNHDAMYWYRQDPGQGLRLIYYSQIVNDFQKGDIAEGYSVSREKKESFPLTVTSAQKNPTAFYLCASSQTGVNTEAFFGQGTRLTVV.

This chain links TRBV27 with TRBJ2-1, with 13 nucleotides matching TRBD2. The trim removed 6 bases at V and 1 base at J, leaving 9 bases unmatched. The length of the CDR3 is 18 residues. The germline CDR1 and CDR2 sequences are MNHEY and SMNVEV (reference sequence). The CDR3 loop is CASRGTSGISQSYNEQFF. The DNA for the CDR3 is TGTGCCAGCAGGGGGACTAGCGGGATTAGCCAGTCCTACAATGAGCAGTTCTTC.

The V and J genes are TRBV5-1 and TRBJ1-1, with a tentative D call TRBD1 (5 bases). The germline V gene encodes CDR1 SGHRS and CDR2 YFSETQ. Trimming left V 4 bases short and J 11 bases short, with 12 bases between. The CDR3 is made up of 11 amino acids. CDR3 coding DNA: TGCGCCAGCAGCGGGGGAGGGCTGGCTTTCTTT. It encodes CASSGGGLAFF.

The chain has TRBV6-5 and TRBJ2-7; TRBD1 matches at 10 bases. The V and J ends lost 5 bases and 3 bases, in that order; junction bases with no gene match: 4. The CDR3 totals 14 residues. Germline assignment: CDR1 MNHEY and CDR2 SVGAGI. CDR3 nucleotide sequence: TGTGCCAGCAGTCCCGGGACAGGGGTCTACGAGCAGTACTTC. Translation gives CASSPGTGVYEQYF.

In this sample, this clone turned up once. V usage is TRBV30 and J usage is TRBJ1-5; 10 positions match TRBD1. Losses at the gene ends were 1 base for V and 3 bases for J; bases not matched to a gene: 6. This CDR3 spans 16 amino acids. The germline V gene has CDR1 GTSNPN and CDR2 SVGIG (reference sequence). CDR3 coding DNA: TGTGCCTGGAGTGGACCCGGGACAGGGGACAATCAGCCCCAGCATTTT. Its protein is CAWSGPGTGDNQPQHF.

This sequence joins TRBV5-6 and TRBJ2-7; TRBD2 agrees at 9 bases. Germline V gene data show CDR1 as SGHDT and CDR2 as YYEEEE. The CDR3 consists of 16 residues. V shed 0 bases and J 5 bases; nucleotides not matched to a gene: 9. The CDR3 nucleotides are TGTGCCAGCAGCTTGGTGAGGCTAGCGGGGAGCCACGAGCAGTACTTC. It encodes CASSLVRLAGSHEQYF.

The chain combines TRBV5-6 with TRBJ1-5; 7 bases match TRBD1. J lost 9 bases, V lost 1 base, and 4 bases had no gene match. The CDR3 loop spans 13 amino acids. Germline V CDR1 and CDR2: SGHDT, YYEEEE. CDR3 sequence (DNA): TGTGCCAGCAGCTTGTCCCGGACAGGGCCCCAGCATTTT. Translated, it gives CASSLSRTGPQHF. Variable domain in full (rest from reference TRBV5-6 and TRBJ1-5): DAGVTQSPTHLIKTRGQQVTLRCSPKSGHDTVSWYQQALGQGPQFIFQYYEEEERQRGNFPDRFSGHQFPNYSSELNVNALLLGDSALYLCASSLSRTGPQHFGDGTRLSIL.